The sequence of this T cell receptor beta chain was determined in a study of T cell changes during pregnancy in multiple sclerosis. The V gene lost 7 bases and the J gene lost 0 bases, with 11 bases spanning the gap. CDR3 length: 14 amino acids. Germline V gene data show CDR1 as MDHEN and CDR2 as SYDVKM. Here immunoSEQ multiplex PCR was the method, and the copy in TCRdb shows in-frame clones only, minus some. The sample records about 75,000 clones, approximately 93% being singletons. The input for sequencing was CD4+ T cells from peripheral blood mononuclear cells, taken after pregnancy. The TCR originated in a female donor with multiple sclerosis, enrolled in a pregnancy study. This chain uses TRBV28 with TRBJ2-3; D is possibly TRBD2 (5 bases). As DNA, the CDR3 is TGTGCCAGCACCGTGGGCGGGAGCACAGATACGCAGTATTTT. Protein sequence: CASTVGGSTDTQYF.